This T cell receptor beta chain emerged from a study of early T cells in non-severe SARS-CoV-2 infection. This CDR3 has 13 amino acids. The germline CDR1 and CDR2 sequences are WNHNN and SYGVQD (reference sequence). V gave up 5 bases and J gave up 4 bases, with 12 bases separating them. From the 5' RACE reads, TCRdb called clonotypes with MiXCR, one entry per CDR3 protein. Of around 52,000 distinct CDR3 sequences listed, roughly 11% are singletons. The TCR sequence derives from an adult who was a healthcare worker with PCR-confirmed SARS-CoV-2 infection or an uninfected control (not recorded which). The rearrangement links TRBV10-1 to TRBJ2-7, with D maybe TRBD1 (6 bases). Sequencing used whole blood. As DNA, the CDR3 is TGCGCCAGCAGTACCGGGACAACTTACGAGCAGTACTTC. It specifies CASSTGTTYEQYF.